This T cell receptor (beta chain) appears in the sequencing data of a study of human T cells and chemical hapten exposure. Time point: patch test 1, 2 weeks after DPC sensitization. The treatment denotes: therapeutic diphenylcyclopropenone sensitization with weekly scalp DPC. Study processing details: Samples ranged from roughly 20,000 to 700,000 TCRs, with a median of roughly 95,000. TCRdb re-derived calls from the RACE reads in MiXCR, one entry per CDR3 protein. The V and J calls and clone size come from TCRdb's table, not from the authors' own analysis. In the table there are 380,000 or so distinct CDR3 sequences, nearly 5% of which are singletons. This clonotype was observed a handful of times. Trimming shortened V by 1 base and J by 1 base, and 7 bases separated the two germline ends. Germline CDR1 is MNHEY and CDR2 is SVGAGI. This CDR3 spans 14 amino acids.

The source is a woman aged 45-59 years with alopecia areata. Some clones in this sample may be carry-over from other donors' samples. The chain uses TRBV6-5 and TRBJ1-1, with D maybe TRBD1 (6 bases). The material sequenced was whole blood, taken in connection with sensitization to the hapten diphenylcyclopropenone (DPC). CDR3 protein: CASSYLDRNTEAFF. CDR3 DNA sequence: TGTGCCAGCAGTTACTTGGACAGGAACACTGAAGCTTTCTTT.